This is a list of T cell receptor beta chains from one sample in a study of T cells in Graves' hyperthyroidism and ophthalmopathy. MiXCR, applied by TCRdb to the multiplex PCR reads, yields one record per CDR3 protein. The table lists about 500,000 distinct CDR3 sequences, roughly 16% of them singletons. Sequencing was carried out using blood. These receptors came from a woman in her twenties or thirties with Graves' ophthalmopathy. Both conserved end residues are part of each CDR3. D genes are given only for firm matches. Clone size is shown for a subset of rows, as once, few, many or a class of expanded clone.

j_call d_call v_call clone_size cdr3_aa cdr3_nt
TRBJ2-7 TRBD2 TRBV28 . CASAGGGHEQYF TGTGCCAGTGCGGGAGGTGGCCACGAGCAGTACTTC
TRBJ2-7 . TRBV5-4 few CASMITGQSYEQYF TGTGCCAGCATGATCACCGGACAATCCTACGAGCAGTACTTC
TRBJ1-2 . TRBV5-5 . CASTLGVATNYGYTF TGTGCCAGCACCTTGGGGGTGGCGACTAACTATGGCTACACCTTC
TRBJ2-3 . TRBV5-1 few CASSLSTGPSTDTQYF TGCGCCAGCAGCTTGAGCACGGGACCCTCCACAGATACGCAGTATTTT
TRBJ2-1 . TRBV20-1 many CSATGPSSYNEQFF TGCAGTGCTACAGGGCCCAGCTCCTACAATGAGCAGTTCTTC
TRBJ1-1 TRBD1 TRBV11-2 many CASSETGLNTEAFF TGTGCCAGCAGCGAGACAGGGTTGAACACTGAAGCTTTCTTT
TRBJ2-5 . TRBV6-5 many CASSYTGVPKETQYF TGTGCCAGCAGTTACACAGGTGTCCCTAAAGAGACCCAGTACTTC
TRBJ2-3 TRBD1 TRBV28 many CASSIPGTGLDTQYF TGTGCCAGCAGTATCCCTGGGACAGGGCTAGATACGCAGTATTTT
TRBJ1-1 . TRBV6-2/TRBV6-3 few CASSHTTNTEAFF TGTGCCAGCAGCCATACTACGAACACTGAAGCTTTCTTT
TRBJ1-5 . TRBV4-3 many CASSQEMSYSQPQHF TGCGCCAGCAGCCAAGAGATGAGTTATTCTCAGCCCCAGCATTTT
TRBJ1-2 . TRBV5-6 few CASSDWTREYYGYTF TGTGCCAGCAGCGATTGGACAAGGGAATACTATGGCTACACCTTC
TRBJ1-4 . TRBV5-6 many CASSQGVQEKLFF TGTGCCAGCAGCCAGGGAGTCCAAGAAAAACTGTTTTTT
TRBJ2-1 . TRBV9 many CASSVGGRSYNEQFF TGTGCCAGCAGCGTAGGCGGTCGCTCCTACAATGAGCAGTTCTTC
TRBJ1-2 . TRBV6-2/TRBV6-3 . CASRLADPHGYTF TGTGCCAGCAGATTGGCGGACCCCCATGGCTACACCTTC
TRBJ2-7 TRBD2 TRBV27 few CASSTGTSGRISYEQYF TGTGCCAGCAGTACCGGGACTAGCGGGAGAATATCCTACGAGCAGTACTTC